A single sample is the source of the 9 T cell receptor beta chains below, sequenced in a study of identical twins. TCRdb reprocessed the 5' RACE reads with MiXCR, giving one entry per CDR3 protein. The sample lists 500,000 or so distinct CDR3 sequences; roughly an eighth were seen once. These data were also reused for a study on yellow fever vaccine responses in identical twins.

The sample comprised CD4+ T cells sorted from blood. The receptors here all came from a young woman in good health.

The rearrangement links TRBV14 to TRBJ2-1, with D perhaps assigned TRBD1 or TRBD2 (5 bases each). CDR3 length: 16 residues. V shed 3 bases and J shed 7 bases, with 19 bases lying between them. CDR1 and CDR2 from the germline V gene are SGHDN and FVKESK. The CDR3 nucleotides read TGTGCCAGCAGCCACGAGCGGCAGGGTTTGAGGAATGAGCAGTTCTTC. Encoded protein: CASSHERQGLRNEQFF.

This clonotype was observed many times. V is TRBV12-3 or TRBV12-4 and J is TRBJ2-1; D is uncertain. V dropped 2 bases and J dropped 5 bases, with 7 bases sitting between them. The CDR3 length is 13 residues. The CDR3 sequence: CASSLKPNNEQFF. CDR3 coding DNA: TGTGCCAGCAGTTTAAAACCAAACAATGAGCAGTTCTTC.

The table lists this clonotype with a few counts. This sequence joins TRBV19 and TRBJ2-5; no reliable D call. There are 13 residues in the CDR3. Trimming removed 7 bases at V and 5 bases at J, with 14 bases between. In germline, CDR1 is LNHDA, CDR2 SQIVND (reference sequence). CDR3 region: CASNTGPTETQYF. The DNA for the CDR3 is TGTGCCAGTAATACCGGGCCTACGGAGACCCAGTACTTC.

This clonotype has just a few counts. The V gene is TRBV3-1, the J gene TRBJ2-1; 9 bases are shared with TRBD2. The V segment lost 5 bases and the J segment 9 bases; nucleotides outside the gene matches: 5. From germline, CDR1 is LGHDT and CDR2 YNNKEL (reference sequence). The CDR3 contains 13 residues. The CDR3 loop is CASSYMRGGEQFF. The DNA for the CDR3 is TGTGCCAGCAGCTATATGCGGGGGGGTGAGCAGTTCTTC.

Ten or more counts support this clonotype. This chain connects TRBV25-1 to TRBJ2-7, with 8 positions matching TRBD2. The CDR3 is 15 amino acids. V shed 7 bases, J shed 4 bases, and the junction held 12 bases outside the gene matches. CDR1 is MGHDK and CDR2 is SYGVNS in the germline V gene. The chain's CDR3 is CASMDPGSGKYEQYF. The CDR3 DNA reads as TGTGCCAGCATGGATCCGGGTAGCGGGAAGTACGAGCAGTACTTC.

This clonotype was seen once. J is TRBJ2-1 and V is TRBV18; D ambiguous. This CDR3 has 13 amino acids. CDR1 and CDR2 (germline): KGHSH, LQKENI. V was shortened by 2 bases and J by 7 bases, with 9 bases between the two germline ends. CDR3 residues: CASSPTLINEQFF. The DNA of the CDR3 is TGTGCCAGCTCACCAACCTTGATTAATGAGCAGTTCTTC.

There are a few counts of this clonotype. The gene calls are TRBV29-1 and TRBJ2-5; D not resolved. The V gene lost 0 bases and the J gene lost 6 bases, with 11 bases spanning the gap. Looked up from germline, CDR1 is SQVTM and CDR2 is ANQGSEA. CDR3 length: 13 amino acids. CDR3 sequence reads: CSVEELVAKTQYF. Here the CDR3 DNA reads TGCAGCGTTGAAGAGTTGGTGGCCAAGACCCAGTACTTC.

This clonotype was seen more than once but under ten times. The chain joins TRBV4-1 to TRBJ2-2; D might be TRBD1 (7 bases). The germline gives CDR1 MGHRA, CDR2 YSYEKL. The V end lost 6 bases, the J end lost 0 bases, and 14 bases lay between the germline ends. This CDR3 contains 16 residues. The CDR3 nucleotides are TGCGCCAGCAGGCCCAGGGGGGACGCGAACACCGGGGAGCTGTTTTTT. It translates to CASRPRGDANTGELFF.

This clonotype was recorded a few times. CDR3 region: CASSLPPSGDTGELFF. The CDR3 nucleotides read TGCGCCAGCAGCTTGCCCCCTAGCGGGGACACCGGGGAGCTGTTTTTT. The chain links TRBV5-1 to TRBJ2-2, with 9 bases lining up with TRBD2. Germline values: CDR1 SGHRS, CDR2 YFSETQ. This CDR3 comprises 16 residues. V trimming: 1 base; J trimming: 3 bases; junction bases outside the gene matches: 4.